This TCR beta chain comes out of a study of shared clonotypes between healthy human individuals. V shed 0 bases and J shed 12 bases, with 6 bases lying between them. The CDR3 extends over 11 amino acids. CDR1 and CDR2 from the germline V gene are LGHNT and FRNRAP. Using immunoSEQ multiplex PCR, the repertoire was profiled, and TCRdb retains in-frame clones only, with some absent. The sample lists over 2 million clones, roughly 94% occurring once. The sequence derives from a man aged 18 to 29 in good health. Material: naive CD4+ T cells sorted from blood. As for subset: CD45RA+ positively selected. The rearrangement uses TRBV12-5 and TRBJ2-1; D not certain. The CDR3 sequence is CASGLVGLQFF. The CDR3 region has the DNA TGTGCTAGTGGTTTGGTCGGTCTGCAGTTCTTC.